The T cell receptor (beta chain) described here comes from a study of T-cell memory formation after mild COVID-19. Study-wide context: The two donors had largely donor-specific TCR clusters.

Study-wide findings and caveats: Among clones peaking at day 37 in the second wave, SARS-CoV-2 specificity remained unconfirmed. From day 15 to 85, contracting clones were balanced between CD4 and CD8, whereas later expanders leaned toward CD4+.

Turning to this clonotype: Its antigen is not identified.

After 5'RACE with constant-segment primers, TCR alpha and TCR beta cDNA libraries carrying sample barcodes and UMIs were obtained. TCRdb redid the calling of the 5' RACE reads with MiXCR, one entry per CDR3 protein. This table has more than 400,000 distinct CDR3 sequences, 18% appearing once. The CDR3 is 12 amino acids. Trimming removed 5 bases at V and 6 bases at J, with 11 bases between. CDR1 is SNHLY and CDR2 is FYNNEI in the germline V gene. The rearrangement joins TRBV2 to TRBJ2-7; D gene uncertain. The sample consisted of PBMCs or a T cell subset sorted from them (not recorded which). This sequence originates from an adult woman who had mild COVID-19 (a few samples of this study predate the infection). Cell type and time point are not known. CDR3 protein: CASSPTGSEQYF. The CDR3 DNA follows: TGTGCCAGCAGTCCGACCGGGTCCGAGCAGTACTTC.